The next 23 T cell receptor beta chains were all read from a single sample in a study of T cells in tuberculosis. Thawed, overnight-rested PBMC were stained with GMM-loaded CD1B tetramer, viability dye and anti-CD3, then sorted. The CD1B tetramers carried C32 glucose monomycolate purified from Rhodococcus equi. TCRdb's copy holds only in-frame clones and misses some; the assay was immunoSEQ multiplex PCR. The sample consists of 80,000 to 90,000 clones, approximately 91% of them appearing once. What was sequenced was CD1b-GMM tetramer-negative cells sorted from PBMCs. Every receptor here comes from an adult woman with latent tuberculosis.

The chain joins TRBV28 to TRBJ2-1, with D perhaps matching TRBD1 (5 bases). The ends were cut back, 8 bases at V and 7 bases at J, with 15 bases in the middle. The V gene's germline CDR1 is MDHEN and CDR2 SYDVKM. This CDR3 comprises 13 residues. The DNA of the CDR3 is TGTGCCAGCCAGGGTGGAAGTGAAAATGAGCAGTTCTTC. It encodes CASQGGSENEQFF.

This sequence joins TRBV19 and TRBJ1-2; 8 nucleotides line up with TRBD1. This CDR3 contains 15 residues. Trimming removed 6 bases from V and 6 bases from J; junction bases left unmatched: 12. The germline CDR1 and CDR2 sequences are LNHDA and SQIVND (reference sequence). In nucleotides, the CDR3 is TGTGCCAGTAGCACCTTCGGGACAGGAGAGGATGGCTACACCTTC. Translating it yields CASSTFGTGEDGYTF.

This clone has a single count. CDR3 sequence reads: CAISGGHRLANYGYTF. CDR3 bases: TGTGCCATCAGTGGGGGTCACAGGTTGGCTAACTATGGCTACACCTTC. The chain recombines TRBV10-3 with TRBJ1-2, with a tentative D call TRBD1 (5 bases). Trimming left V 4 bases short and J 0 bases short, with 15 bases between. CDR1 and CDR2 from the germline V gene are ENHRY and SYGVKD. The CDR3 runs 16 residues.

The gene calls are TRBV5-1 and TRBJ2-2; TRBD1 matches 7 bases. The germline V gene has CDR1 SGHRS and CDR2 YFSETQ. V shed 4 bases, J shed 4 bases, and the junction held 7 bases outside the gene matches. This CDR3 has 15 residues. In nucleotides, the CDR3 is TGCGCCAGCAGCACCTGGACAGGCGGCACCGGGGAGCTGTTTTTT. Its translation is CASSTWTGGTGELFF.

In its sample, this clone was seen once. Additional DNA sequences in this sample encode the identical CDR3. The chain employs TRBV7-9 and TRBJ2-5, with TRBD2 matching 8 bases. The V gene's germline CDR1 is SEHNR and CDR2 FQNEAQ (reference sequence). The CDR3 covers 13 residues. V gave up 5 bases and J gave up 3 bases; unmatched junction bases: 2. CDR3 DNA sequence: TGTGCCAGCAGCCTTAGCGGGGAAGAGACCCAGTACTTC. Translated: CASSLSGEETQYF.

This chain uses TRBV2 with TRBJ2-1; D might be TRBD2 (6 bases). The ends were cut back, 6 bases at V and 8 bases at J, with 20 bases in the middle. Looked up from germline, CDR1 is SNHLY and CDR2 is FYNNEI. The CDR3 extends over 15 amino acids. The CDR3 sequence: CASRVSGSSGDEQFF. The CDR3 bases are TGTGCCAGCAGGGTCAGCGGGTCCTCCGGCGATGAGCAGTTCTTC.

The V call is TRBV6-6, the J call TRBJ2-5, with 10 nucleotides matching TRBD1. V lost 6 bases, J lost 0 bases, and 4 bases stayed unmatched. In germline, CDR1 is MNHNY, CDR2 SVGAGI (reference sequence). There are 15 residues in the CDR3. The CDR3 sequence is CASRPGQGYQETQYF. In DNA form, the CDR3 reads TGTGCCAGCAGGCCGGGACAGGGGTACCAAGAGACCCAGTACTTC.

The genes are TRBV19 and TRBJ1-5; D remains ambiguous. Germline V gene lookup returns CDR1 LNHDA and CDR2 SQIVND (reference sequence). The CDR3 covers 13 residues. V gave up 4 bases and J gave up 6 bases, with 10 bases separating them. CDR3: CASSTPQAQPQHF. In nucleotides, the CDR3 is TGTGCCAGTAGTACCCCCCAAGCTCAGCCCCAGCATTTT.

V usage is TRBV7-2 and J usage is TRBJ1-3, with D unclear. CDR1 and CDR2 from the germline V gene are SGHTA and FQGNSA. V shed 2 bases and J shed 0 bases, with 5 bases lying between them. CDR3 length equals 14 residues. The CDR3 bases are TGTGCCAGCAGCTTACGGGGCTCTGGAAACACCATATATTTT. Translating gives CASSLRGSGNTIYF.

This chain links TRBV28 with TRBJ2-7; TRBD2 matches at 12 bases. The CDR3 covers 20 residues. V was pared by 8 bases and J by 3 bases, with 23 bases of the junction left unmatched. Germline loops: CDR1 MDHEN, CDR2 SYDVKM. CDR3: CASGFALGLAGPSQYYEQYV. For the CDR3, the DNA is TGTGCCAGCGGCTTCGCCCTGGGACTAGCGGGCCCTTCCCAGTACTACGAGCAGTACGTC.

V usage is TRBV6-4 and J usage is TRBJ1-5; no reliable D call. Deletions cut 3 bases from V and 0 bases from J, with 3 bases between. Germline V lookup: CDR1 MRHNA, CDR2 SNTAGT. The CDR3 length is 13 residues. CDR3 DNA sequence: TGTGCCAGCAGTGAAGCTAGCAATCAGCCCCAGCATTTT. It translates to CASSEASNQPQHF.

The J gene is TRBJ1-5, the V gene TRBV5-6, with 8 bases fitting TRBD1. Germline values: CDR1 SGHDT, CDR2 YYEEEE. The ends lost 4 bases at V and 7 bases at J; junction bases unmatched: 4. The CDR3 totals 13 residues. DNA of the CDR3: TGTGCCAGCAGCCTCTCAGGGGGCCAGCCCCAGCATTTT. It is translated as CASSLSGGQPQHF. The full variable domain, rest sourced from reference TRBV5-6 and TRBJ1-5, is DAGVTQSPTHLIKTRGQQVTLRCSPKSGHDTVSWYQQALGQGPQFIFQYYEEEERQRGNFPDRFSGHQFPNYSSELNVNALLLGDSALYLCASSLSGGQPQHFGDGTRLSIL.

The chain is built from TRBV6-5 and TRBJ2-1, with TRBD1 matching over 8 bases. Germline CDR1 reads MNHEY; CDR2 reads SVGAGI. The V gene end was trimmed by 5 bases and the J gene end by 2 bases; junction bases not matched to a gene: 2. This CDR3 is 14 amino acids long. The chain's CDR3 is CASSGTGPYNEQFF. The DNA for the CDR3 is TGTGCCAGCAGTGGGACAGGCCCCTACAATGAGCAGTTCTTC.

The chain combines TRBV11-2 with TRBJ2-3; the match to TRBD2 covers 8 bases. The length of the CDR3 is 16 residues. The germline V gene encodes CDR1 SGHAT and CDR2 FQNNGV. Trimming cost V 10 bases and J 1 base; bases outside gene matches: 13. CDR3 in amino acids: CATRTTGGWGTDTQYF. Written as DNA, the CDR3 is TGTGCCACCCGAACGACGGGGGGGTGGGGCACAGATACGCAGTATTTT.

V is TRBV2 and J is TRBJ1-4; 9 nucleotides match TRBD1. The germline V gene has CDR1 SNHLY and CDR2 FYNNEI. The junction had 10 bases not matched to a gene; V was cut back by 3 bases and J by 8 bases. The CDR3 is 16 amino acids. CDR3: CASSDARTGAGEKLFF. Written as DNA, the CDR3 is TGTGCCAGCAGTGATGCGAGGACAGGGGCGGGAGAAAAACTGTTTTTT.

The rearrangement uses TRBV30 and TRBJ1-6; the D gene is possibly TRBD1 (6 bases). In germline, CDR1 is GTSNPN, CDR2 SVGIG (reference sequence). CDR3 length equals 15 residues. Trimming cost V 3 bases and J 6 bases, with 15 bases left between them. CDR3 DNA: TGTGCCTGGAGGGCCCAGACAGGTCCTAATTCACCCCTCCACTTT. Translation: CAWRAQTGPNSPLHF. Using reference TRBV30 and TRBJ1-6 for the parts outside the CDR3, the full variable domain is SQTIHQWPATLVQPVGSPLSLECTVEGTSNPNLYWYRQAAGRGLQLLFYSVGIGQISSEVPQNLSASRPQDRQFILSSKKLLLSDSGFYLCAWRAQTGPNSPLHFGNGTRLTVT.

CDR3 sequence (DNA): TGTGCCAGCAGTGCCCAAAGTCGGAATTCACCCCTCCACTTT. It translates to CASSAQSRNSPLHF. V gene TRBV27 combines with J gene TRBJ1-6, with D uncertain. CDR3 length: 14 residues. Germline lookup yields CDR1 MNHEY and CDR2 SMNVEV (reference sequence). Trimming shortened V by 5 bases and J by 7 bases, and 12 bases separated the two germline ends.

The V call is TRBV6-5, the J call TRBJ1-1; D is possibly TRBD1 (5 bases). CDR1 MNHEY and CDR2 SVGAGI come from the germline V gene. This CDR3 contains 14 residues. V was clipped by 2 bases and J by 10 bases, with 17 bases between them. In DNA form, the CDR3 reads TGTGCCAGCAGTTACACCGAGCCGGACAAAGGAGCTTTCTTT. Residues: CASSYTEPDKGAFF.

This clone has just a few counts. This chain joins TRBV19 and TRBJ1-3; 7 nucleotides align to TRBD1. V lost 7 bases to trimming and J lost 0 bases; unmatched junction nucleotides: 3. CDR1 and CDR2 (germline): LNHDA, SQIVND (reference sequence). The CDR3 sequence is 14 residues long. The CDR3 sequence: CASKQGHSGNTIYF. Here the CDR3 DNA reads TGTGCCAGTAAACAGGGGCACTCTGGAAACACCATATATTTT.

This chain links TRBV28 with TRBJ2-3; 13 bases agree with TRBD2. The CDR3 is 15 residues long. The J segment lost 5 bases and the V segment lost 6 bases, leaving 5 bases of the junction unmatched. Looked up from germline, CDR1 is MDHEN and CDR2 is SYDVKM. CDR3: CASSRLAGGGDTQYF. The CDR3 nucleotides are TGTGCCAGCAGCCGACTAGCGGGGGGAGGAGATACGCAGTATTTT.

The chain uses TRBV19 and TRBJ2-3; 11 bases line up with TRBD2. Germline V gives CDR1 LNHDA, CDR2 SQIVND (reference sequence). After removal of 5 bases from V and 5 bases from J, the junction contained 3 bases not matched to a gene. CDR3 size: 14 residues. The CDR3 DNA reads as TGTGCCAGTAGTCTAGCGGGGGGTCAAGATACGCAGTATTTT. This encodes CASSLAGGQDTQYF.

The rearrangement uses TRBV2 and TRBJ2-7; 7 nucleotides agree with TRBD1. V was clipped by 5 bases and J by 5 bases; unmatched bases: 9. The germline V gene encodes CDR1 SNHLY and CDR2 FYNNEI. The CDR3 is 14 amino acids. CDR3 sequence reads: CASSSGRQGHEQYF. As DNA, the CDR3 is TGTGCCAGCAGTTCAGGGAGACAGGGTCACGAGCAGTACTTC. Full variable domain (rest looked up from reference TRBV2 and TRBJ2-7): EPEVTQTPSHQVTQMGQEVILRCVPISNHLYFYWYRQILGQKVEFLVSFYNNEISEKSEIFDDQFSVERPDGSNFTLKIRSTKLEDSAMYFCASSSGRQGHEQYFGPGTRLTVT.

The chain couples TRBV6-1 to TRBJ2-1; 8 positions match TRBD1. The CDR3 is 15 amino acids. The junction had 7 bases not matched to a gene; V was cut back by 5 bases and J by 4 bases. CDR1 MNHNS and CDR2 SASEGT come from the germline V gene. CDR3 in DNA: TGTGCCAGCAGTAAAAGGGACAGGTCTTACAATGAGCAGTTCTTC. Encoded protein: CASSKRDRSYNEQFF.